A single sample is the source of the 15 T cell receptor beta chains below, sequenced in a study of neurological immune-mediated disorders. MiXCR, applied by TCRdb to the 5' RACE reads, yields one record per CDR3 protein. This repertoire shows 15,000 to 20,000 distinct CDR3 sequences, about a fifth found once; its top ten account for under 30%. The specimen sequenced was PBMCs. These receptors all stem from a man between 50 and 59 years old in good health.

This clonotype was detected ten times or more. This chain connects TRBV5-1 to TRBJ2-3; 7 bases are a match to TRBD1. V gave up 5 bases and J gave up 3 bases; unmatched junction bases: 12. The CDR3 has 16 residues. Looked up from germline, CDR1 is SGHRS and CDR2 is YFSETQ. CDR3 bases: TGCGCCAGCAGATTCCACTCCGGGACAGAGACAGATACGCAGTATTTT. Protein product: CASRFHSGTETDTQYF.

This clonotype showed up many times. CDR3 in amino acids: CASSDEVSGANVLTF. The CDR3, as DNA: TGTGCCAGCAGTGACGAGGTCTCTGGGGCCAACGTCCTGACTTTC. The chain employs TRBV6-1 and TRBJ2-6; D not certain. The length of the CDR3 is 15 residues. Trimming removed 3 bases from V and 0 bases from J, with 6 bases in between. Looked up from germline, CDR1 is MNHNS and CDR2 is SASEGT.

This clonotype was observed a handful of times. The CDR3 sequence is CASSMTSGRVNEQFF. The CDR3 DNA is TGCGCCAGCAGCATGACTAGCGGGAGGGTTAATGAGCAGTTCTTC. The chain is built from TRBV5-1 and TRBJ2-1, with 14 bases that match TRBD2. Germline V gene sequence: CDR1 SGHRS, CDR2 YFSETQ. V shed 4 bases and J 7 bases; nucleotides not matched to a gene: 4. CDR3 length: 15 amino acids.

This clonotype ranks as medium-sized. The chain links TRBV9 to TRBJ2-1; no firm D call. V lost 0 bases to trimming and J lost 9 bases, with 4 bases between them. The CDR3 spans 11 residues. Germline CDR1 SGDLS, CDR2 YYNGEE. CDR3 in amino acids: CASSVGVEQFF. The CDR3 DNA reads TGTGCCAGCAGCGTAGGGGTTGAGCAGTTCTTC.

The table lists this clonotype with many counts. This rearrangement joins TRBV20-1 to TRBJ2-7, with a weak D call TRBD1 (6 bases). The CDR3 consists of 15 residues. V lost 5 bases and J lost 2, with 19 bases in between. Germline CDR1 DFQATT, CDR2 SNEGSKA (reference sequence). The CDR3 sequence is CSAPAPGTTAYEQYF. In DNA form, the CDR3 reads TGCAGTGCTCCAGCCCCCGGGACAACAGCCTACGAGCAGTACTTC.

DNA of the CDR3: TGCGCCAGCAGCTTGGCCAGCGGGGAGTACGAGCAGTACTTC. Encoded protein: CASSLASGEYEQYF. V gene TRBV5-1 combines with J gene TRBJ2-7, with 7 bases lining up with TRBD2. The CDR3 covers 14 residues. The germline V gene has CDR1 SGHRS and CDR2 YFSETQ. V shed 0 bases, J shed 4 bases, and the junction held 4 bases outside the gene matches.

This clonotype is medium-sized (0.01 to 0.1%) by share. CDR3 sequence: CSAKRRNNEQFF. CDR3 sequence (DNA): TGCAGTGCGAAGAGAAGGAACAATGAGCAGTTCTTC. The chain combines TRBV20-1 with TRBJ2-1, with no clear D. This CDR3 is 12 amino acids long. Germline CDR1 DFQATT, CDR2 SNEGSKA (reference sequence). V lost 6 bases and J lost 5, with 11 bases in between.

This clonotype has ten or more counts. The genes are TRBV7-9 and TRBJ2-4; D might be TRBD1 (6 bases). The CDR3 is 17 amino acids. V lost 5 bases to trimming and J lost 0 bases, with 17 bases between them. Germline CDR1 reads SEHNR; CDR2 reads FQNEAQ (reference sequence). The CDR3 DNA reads TGTGCCAGCAGCCCAGGGGACGGTAGTATAGCCAAAAACATTCAGTACTTC. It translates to CASSPGDGSIAKNIQYF. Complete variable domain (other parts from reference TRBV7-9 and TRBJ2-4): DTGVSQNPRHKITKRGQNVTFRCDPISEHNRLYWYRQTLGQGPEFLTYFQNEAQLEKSRLLSDRFSAERPKGSFSTLEIQRTEQGDSAMYLCASSPGDGSIAKNIQYFGAGTRLSVL.

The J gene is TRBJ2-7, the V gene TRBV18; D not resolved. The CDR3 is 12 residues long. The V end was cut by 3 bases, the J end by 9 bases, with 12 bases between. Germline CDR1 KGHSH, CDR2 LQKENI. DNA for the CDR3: TGTGCCAGCTCACCCGAACGGGTGGGGCAGTACTTC. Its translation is CASSPERVGQYF.

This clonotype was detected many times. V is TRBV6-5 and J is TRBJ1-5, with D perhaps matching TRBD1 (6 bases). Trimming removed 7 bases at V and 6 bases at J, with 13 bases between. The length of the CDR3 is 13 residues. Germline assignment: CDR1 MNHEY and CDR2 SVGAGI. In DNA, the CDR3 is TGTGCCAGCACAGGGGCGCGGGGTCAGCCCCAGCATTTT. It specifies CASTGARGQPQHF.

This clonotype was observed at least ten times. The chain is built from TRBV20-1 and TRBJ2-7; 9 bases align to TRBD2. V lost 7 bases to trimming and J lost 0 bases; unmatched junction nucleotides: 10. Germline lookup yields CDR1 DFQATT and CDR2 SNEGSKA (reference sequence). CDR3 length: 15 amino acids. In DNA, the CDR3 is TGCAGTGTCGGGGTCAGCGGGAGGTTCTCCTACGAGCAGTACTTC. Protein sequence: CSVGVSGRFSYEQYF.

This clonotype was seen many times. As DNA, the CDR3 is TGTGCCATCAGTGGCTGGGAGGGAGCGAACACCGGGGAGCTGTTTTTT. As protein: CAISGWEGANTGELFF. The chain recombines TRBV10-3 with TRBJ2-2; 7 bases fit TRBD2. The CDR3 length is 16 residues. Per germline, CDR1 ENHRY and CDR2 SYGVKD. Trimming took 4 bases from V and 0 from J; bases not matched to a gene: 5.

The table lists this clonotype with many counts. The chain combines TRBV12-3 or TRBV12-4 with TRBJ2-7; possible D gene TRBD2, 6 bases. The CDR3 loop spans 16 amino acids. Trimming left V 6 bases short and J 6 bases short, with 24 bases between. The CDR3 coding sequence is TGTGCCAGCAGCCCGGGACTCGGGATAGGAGAGCTCGAGCAGTACTTC. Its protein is CASSPGLGIGELEQYF.

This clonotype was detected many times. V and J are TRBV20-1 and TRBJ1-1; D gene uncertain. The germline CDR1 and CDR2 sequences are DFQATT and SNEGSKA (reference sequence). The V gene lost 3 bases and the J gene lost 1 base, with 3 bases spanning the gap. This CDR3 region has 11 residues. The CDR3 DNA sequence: TGCAGTGCTAGCGGGAACACTGAAGCTTTCTTT. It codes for CSASGNTEAFF.

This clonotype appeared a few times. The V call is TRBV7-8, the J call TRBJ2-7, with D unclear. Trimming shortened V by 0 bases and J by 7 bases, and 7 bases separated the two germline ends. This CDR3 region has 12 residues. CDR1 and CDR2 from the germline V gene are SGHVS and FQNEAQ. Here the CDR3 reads CASSLARWEQYF. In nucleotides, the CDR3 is TGTGCCAGCAGCTTAGCGAGGTGGGAGCAGTACTTC.